The 19 T cell receptor beta chains below were found in one sample sequenced in a study of PD-L1 blockade in urothelial cancer. The repertoire was sequenced with immunoSEQ multiplex PCR; TCRdb's copy has only in-frame clones and lacks some. The sample yields about 51,000 clones, around 86% seen once. Source: PBMCs, taken around atezolizumab (anti-PD-L1) treatment. Every receptor here comes from a man aged 60 to 75 with urothelial cancer.

This chain connects TRBV11-3 to TRBJ2-1, with TRBD2 identical over 7 bases. With V trimmed by 1 base and J by 6 bases, 0 bases remained unmatched. Germline CDR1 and CDR2: SGHNT and YENEEA. The CDR3 contains 13 residues. CDR3 DNA sequence: TGTGCCAGCAGCTTAGGGGGGGGCAATGAGCAGTTCTTC. It yields the protein CASSLGGGNEQFF.

The chain combines TRBV5-1 with TRBJ2-1; 9 positions agree with TRBD1. V gave up 2 bases and J gave up 6 bases; unmatched junction bases: 9. The CDR3 covers 16 residues. Germline-derived CDR1 and CDR2 are SGHRS and YFSETQ. CDR3 DNA: TGCGCCAGCAGCTTATCCGGGACAGGGCTACGCAATGAGCAGTTCTTC. Residues: CASSLSGTGLRNEQFF.

This clone ranks as medium-sized. The rearrangement links TRBV9 to TRBJ2-1; D perhaps matches TRBD1 (5 bases). Germline assignment: CDR1 SGDLS and CDR2 YYNGEE. This CDR3 has 14 residues. Trimming removed 4 bases at V and 3 bases at J, with 11 bases between. The CDR3 coding sequence is TGTGCCAGCAGCCAATATGACAGCTACAATGAGCAGTTCTTC. Translating gives CASSQYDSYNEQFF.

This clone was found once. The rearrangement joins TRBV6-5 to TRBJ1-6; 7 bases align to TRBD1. V lost 6 bases, J lost 10 bases, and 9 bases stayed unmatched. The CDR3 sequence is 14 residues long. Germline V gene lookup returns CDR1 MNHEY and CDR2 SVGAGI. CDR3: CASSPNRGGSPLHF. The CDR3 nucleotides are TGTGCCAGCAGCCCTAACAGGGGAGGCTCACCCCTCCACTTT.

The J gene is TRBJ1-1, the V gene TRBV29-1; unclear D gene. Germline values: CDR1 SQVTM, CDR2 ANQGSEA. V was pared by 0 bases and J by 7 bases, with 9 bases between. This CDR3 region has 12 residues. The CDR3 sequence is CSVEETRNEAFF. The CDR3 bases are TGCAGCGTTGAAGAAACACGAAATGAAGCTTTCTTT.

The chain combines TRBV5-1 with TRBJ2-7, with 9 nucleotides matching TRBD2. With 0 bases clipped from V and 4 bases from J, the junction kept 5 bases outside the gene matches. This CDR3 has 15 amino acids. The germline V gene has CDR1 SGHRS and CDR2 YFSETQ. The CDR3 protein is CASSLAASGAYEQYF. CDR3 bases: TGCGCCAGCAGCTTGGCGGCTAGCGGGGCATACGAGCAGTACTTC.

The V call is TRBV29-1, the J call TRBJ2-7; D is undetermined. CDR3 size: 12 residues. V lost 3 bases, J lost 4 bases, and 10 bases lay in between. Germline-derived CDR1 and CDR2 are SQVTM and ANQGSEA. CDR3 nucleotides: TGCAGCGTTGATCGTCCCGGGTACGAGCAGTACTTC. Translation gives CSVDRPGYEQYF.

The chain employs TRBV5-1 and TRBJ2-7; 7 positions match TRBD1. This CDR3 is built from 16 residues. Trimming removed 3 bases from V and 2 bases from J; junction bases left unmatched: 11. Per germline, CDR1 SGHRS and CDR2 YFSETQ. CDR3 residues: CASSWRTGLDTYEQYF. The DNA of the CDR3 is TGCGCCAGCAGCTGGAGGACAGGCTTGGATACCTACGAGCAGTACTTC.

In its sample, this clone was seen a few times. The chain joins TRBV28 to TRBJ2-7; TRBD1 might be the D (6 bases). Germline V gene data show CDR1 as MDHEN and CDR2 as SYDVKM. This CDR3 contains 14 residues. Trimming removed 5 bases at V and 8 bases at J, with 19 bases between. CDR3 region: CASSLQALGAKQYF. Written as DNA, the CDR3 is TGTGCCAGCAGTCTCCAAGCATTGGGGGCCAAGCAGTACTTC.

The chain carries TRBV13 and TRBJ1-6; tentative D call: TRBD1 (6 bases). CDR3 length equals 15 residues. The germline CDR1 and CDR2 sequences are PRHDT and FYEKMQ (reference sequence). Trimming pared 6 bases from V and 13 bases from J, leaving 22 bases between. The CDR3 loop is CASSWGTTRIGPLHF. The CDR3 DNA reads as TGTGCCAGCAGTTGGGGGACAACCAGAATTGGGCCCCTCCACTTT.

The chain links TRBV9 to TRBJ2-1; D unclear. Germline V gives CDR1 SGDLS, CDR2 YYNGEE. Trimming took off 4 bases at V and 7 bases at J, with 9 bases between the two ends. This CDR3 is 12 amino acids long. The CDR3, as DNA: TGTGCCAGCAGCCAAACTATTAATGAGCAGTTCTTC. Translation: CASSQTINEQFF.

As for this clone: Other DNA sequences in this specimen translate into the identical CDR3. This sequence joins TRBV9 and TRBJ2-7; 11 bases are shared with TRBD2. J gave up 4 bases and V 3 bases, and 3 bases lay outside the gene matches. CDR1 SGDLS and CDR2 YYNGEE come from the germline V gene. The CDR3 has 14 amino acids. The CDR3 DNA follows: TGTGCCAGCAGCGGTACTAGCGGGAGTTACGAGCAGTACTTC. Encoded protein: CASSGTSGSYEQYF.

The chain carries TRBV15 and TRBJ2-5; D is undetermined. This CDR3 comprises 15 residues. Trimming removed 3 bases at V and 3 bases at J, with 14 bases between. Germline CDR1 is LNHNV and CDR2 is YYDKDF (reference sequence). This CDR3 is CATSRTPKREETQYF. The DNA of the CDR3 is TGTGCCACCAGCAGGACCCCCAAACGGGAAGAGACCCAGTACTTC.

V and J are TRBV11-3 and TRBJ2-2, with D possibly matching TRBD1 (7 bases). This CDR3 contains 14 residues. Deletions cut 4 bases from V and 7 bases from J, with 13 bases between. Germline loops: CDR1 SGHNT, CDR2 YENEEA. Here the CDR3 reads CASSSQGGYGELFF. The CDR3, as DNA: TGTGCCAGCAGCTCCCAGGGGGGCTACGGGGAGCTGTTTTTT.

The chain couples TRBV5-1 to TRBJ2-7; TRBD1 is a possible D gene (6 bases). Trimming left V 3 bases short and J 6 bases short, with 19 bases between. This CDR3 is built from 15 residues. Germline V CDR1 and CDR2: SGHRS, YFSETQ. The CDR3 DNA reads TGCGCCAGCAGCTCAGGGACATCGTCACGCGGCGAGCAGTACTTC. This codes for CASSSGTSSRGEQYF.

Only one count was recorded for this clone. The J gene is TRBJ2-5, the V gene TRBV6-1; D is possibly TRBD1 (6 bases). This CDR3 has 14 amino acids. V was cut by 9 bases and J by 2 bases, with 16 bases left in between. Germline CDR1 is MNHNS and CDR2 is SASEGT. CDR3 sequence: CASLHGGKQETQYF. The CDR3 DNA is TGTGCCAGTCTGCATGGGGGCAAGCAAGAGACCCAGTACTTC.

The chain has TRBV7-2 and TRBJ2-7; 7 bases map to TRBD1. Per germline, CDR1 SGHTA and CDR2 FQGNSA. The CDR3 has 14 residues. The V and J ends lost 0 bases and 2 bases, in that order; junction bases with no gene match: 1. The CDR3 region has the DNA TGTGCCAGCAGCTTAGCAGGGGGCGCCTACGAGCAGTACTTC. Its protein is CASSLAGGAYEQYF.

Written as DNA, the CDR3 is TGTGCCAGTAGTATCGTCCCCCAGGGGAGAACTGAAGCTTTCTTT. Its translation is CASSIVPQGRTEAFF. The V and J genes are TRBV19 and TRBJ1-1; a possible D gene is TRBD1 (6 bases). The CDR3 is 15 amino acids. V was shortened by 3 bases and J by 5 bases, with 16 bases between the two germline ends. The germline V gene encodes CDR1 LNHDA and CDR2 SQIVND (reference sequence).

The chain couples TRBV6-5 to TRBJ2-7, with D possibly matching TRBD1 (6 bases). V was shortened by 6 bases and J by 3 bases, with 18 bases between the two germline ends. This CDR3 contains 15 residues. The V gene's germline CDR1 is MNHEY and CDR2 SVGAGI. The chain's CDR3 is CASSARDTTYYEQYF. The CDR3 DNA reads TGTGCCAGCAGCGCCCGGGACACAACATACTACGAGCAGTACTTC.